This T cell receptor beta chain was found in a study of CD8 T cells in ankylosing spondylitis. General study results and limits: Existing reports had already noted some motif variants in reactive arthritis synovial fluid and blood. Disease-linked clones reportedly showed significant enrichment in matched ankylosing spondylitis synovial fluid.

As for this clonotype: Its target is unknown.

Preparation of TCR beta libraries was done by quantitative 5'-RACE with molecular barcodes. From the 5' RACE reads, TCRdb called clonotypes with MiXCR, one entry per CDR3 protein. The sample shows under 300,000 distinct CDR3 sequences, over 15% of them seen only once. In germline, CDR1 is SQVTM, CDR2 ANQGSEA. There are 12 residues in the CDR3. V lost 1 base, J lost 11 bases, and 14 bases lay in between. The origin of this receptor is a male donor with ankylosing spondylitis or in good health (not recorded which). This sequence joins TRBV29-1 and TRBJ1-1; D unresolved. Sequencing used blood, either unsorted or a sorted T cell fraction (not recorded which). CDR3 coding DNA: TGCAGCGTTGAAGGAGAAGGGCCGGGGGCTTTCTTT. This translates into CSVEGEGPGAFF.